This T cell receptor beta chain derives from a study of T cells in localized non-small cell lung cancer. Findings and limits, study-wide: Since sequencing was restricted to only one region of the tumor, intratumor heterogeneity remains a possibility. Uninvolved adjacent lung had more T cell clonality than any other tissue, topping tumor. There was an association of higher blood T cell density with longer overall survival. Adjacent lung was found to contain a median roughly 60 of the top 100 tumor clones.

This CDR3 has 15 residues. The germline V gene encodes CDR1 SGHKS and CDR2 YYEKEE (reference sequence). Trimming stripped 3 bases from V and 4 bases from J, with 16 bases between. Sequencing used immunoSEQ multiplex PCR; TCRdb keeps in-frame clones, though not all of them. Among 25,000 to 35,000 clones, 65% to 85% were seen once, and the ten largest hold over 4%. As to this clone: Antigen unknown.

The origin of this receptor is a man between 40 and 70 years old with stage III lung adenocarcinoma. V is TRBV5-5 and J is TRBJ1-1; tentative D call: TRBD1 (5 bases). The sequences come from peripheral blood mononuclear cells, collected before any cancer treatment. The CDR3 nucleotides read TGTGCCAGCAGCTCCTACATGACAGCAGTCACTGAAGCTTTCTTT. Amino acids: CASSSYMTAVTEAFF.